This T cell receptor (beta chain) originates from a study of shared clonotypes between healthy human individuals. Study-level points and caveats: Sampling covered nothing but blood. Tissue TCR repertoires likely differ from those found in blood.

This clone was seen repeatedly, ten times or more. Its antigen remains unidentified. Replicate sorted-subset PCRs were loaded with 150 to 250 ng DNA, 30,000 to 35,000 T cell genomes. The table came from immunoSEQ multiplex PCR; TCRdb's copy has only in-frame clones and leaves some out. The table records approximately 92,000 clones, 68% of them present only once. V was pared by 6 bases and J by 6 bases, with 7 bases of the junction left unmatched. Per the germline V gene, CDR1 is MDHEN and CDR2 is SYDVKM. This CDR3 comprises 13 residues. This chain links TRBV28 with TRBJ1-2; 7 nucleotides match TRBD1. The clonotype originates from a man aged 25 to 45 in good health. The sequenced sample was memory CD8+ T cells sorted from blood. Specified subset: CD45RO+ cells pooled with CCR7-negative TemRA cells. CDR3 bases: TGTGCCAGCAGCCCGACAGGGAGCCATGGCTACACCTTC. It is translated as CASSPTGSHGYTF.